This T cell receptor beta chain originates from a study of CD8+CD57+ T cells in acquired aplastic anemia. Study-level background: Quantities of DNA derived from sorted CD4+ and CD8+ cells averaged roughly 3 ug. CD4+ cells from healthy donors averaged roughly 10 million reads. General study results and limits: Common to patients and controls were about 31 CD8+ CDR3 sequences.

On this clonotype itself: Its antigen is unidentified.

Using genomic DNA as the template, TCR beta VDJ and CDR3 profiling was carried out. TCRdb used MiXCR to reprocess the reads, holding one entry per CDR3 protein. The data hold approximately 98,000 distinct CDR3 sequences, with roughly 50% observed a single time. This TCR came from a human donor in good health, serving as a control. Source material: sorted CD4+, CD8+, or CD8+CD57+ T cells (not recorded which) from PBMCs.

CDR3 in amino acids: CSAFTQGAGQPQHF. As DNA, the CDR3 is TGCAGTGCTTTTACACAGGGGGCTGGTCAGCCCCAGCATTTT. The rearrangement uses TRBV20-1 and TRBJ1-5; 9 bases agree with TRBD1. CDR1 is DFQATT and CDR2 is SNEGSKA in the germline V gene (reference sequence). The CDR3 runs 14 residues. V was pared by 5 bases and J by 6 bases, with 8 bases of the junction left unmatched.